This passage covers 2 T cell receptor beta chains from one sample sequenced in a study of blood T cell repertoires in COVID-19. The data were produced by immunoSEQ multiplex PCR, yet TCRdb's version contains in-frame clones alone and is incomplete. The repertoire holds some 75,000 clones, with around nine tenths as singletons. The sample comprised peripheral blood. Receptors were obtained from a human donor in a cohort sampled during active COVID-19.

The chain recombines TRBV5-4 with TRBJ2-2, with TRBD1 identical over 11 bases. This CDR3 has 17 residues. Trimming removed 4 bases from V and 6 bases from J; junction bases left unmatched: 11. Germline assignment: CDR1 SGHNT and CDR2 YYREEE (reference sequence). DNA of the CDR3: TGTGCCAGCAGCGGCAGCACGGGACAGGGGGAATCCGGGGAGCTGTTTTTT. Translation gives CASSGSTGQGESGELFF.

The count of this clone is one. The rearrangement uses TRBV19 and TRBJ1-5; the D gene is possibly TRBD1 (6 bases). Trimming stripped 6 bases from V and 0 bases from J, with 21 bases between. The CDR3 covers 18 residues. CDR1 and CDR2 (germline): LNHDA, SQIVND (reference sequence). The CDR3 DNA sequence: TGTGCCAGTAGAGAAACAGGGCTAGAAATTCCTAGCAATCAGCCCCAGCATTTT. This codes for CASRETGLEIPSNQPQHF.